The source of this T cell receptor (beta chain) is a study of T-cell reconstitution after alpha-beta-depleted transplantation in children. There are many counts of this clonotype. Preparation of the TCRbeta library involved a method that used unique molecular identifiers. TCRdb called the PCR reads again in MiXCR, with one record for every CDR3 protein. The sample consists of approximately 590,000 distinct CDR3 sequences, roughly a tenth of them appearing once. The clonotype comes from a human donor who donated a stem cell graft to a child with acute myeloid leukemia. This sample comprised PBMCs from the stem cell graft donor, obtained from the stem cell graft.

The CDR3 is CASSGTSALAKNIQYF. The CDR3 DNA reads as TGTGCCAGCAGTGGGACTAGCGCCCTAGCCAAAAACATTCAGTACTTC. This sequence joins TRBV28 and TRBJ2-4; 10 positions match TRBD2. The germline CDR1 and CDR2 sequences are MDHEN and SYDVKM. V dropped 5 bases and J dropped 0; count of bases not matched to a gene: 4. The CDR3 has 16 residues.